This passage covers 8 T cell receptor beta chains from one sample sequenced in a study of shared clonotypes between healthy human individuals. Produced via immunoSEQ multiplex PCR; TCRdb's table is partial and in-frame only. The sample shows hundreds of thousands of clones, roughly 95% of them seen only once. Naive CD8 cells lacked CD45RO and underwent positive selection for CCR7, leaving out terminally differentiated effector memory CD45RA+ cells. Material: naive CD8+ T cells sorted from blood. The receptors shown here come from a woman aged 25-40 years in good health.

The chain couples TRBV27 to TRBJ2-1, with D possibly being TRBD2 (6 bases). This CDR3 has 15 amino acids. V lost 5 bases and J 6 bases, leaving 17 bases between the germline ends. Per germline, CDR1 MNHEY and CDR2 SMNVEV (reference sequence). CDR3 loop: CASSPRDSLLNEQFF. CDR3 in DNA: TGTGCCAGCAGTCCCCGGGACTCCCTCCTCAATGAGCAGTTCTTC.

The CDR3 reads CASSLGRATNEKLFF. CDR3 in DNA: TGTGCCAGCAGCTTAGGACGGGCAACTAATGAAAAACTGTTTTTT. This chain joins TRBV5-8 and TRBJ1-4; no firm D call. Germline CDR1 reads SGHTS; CDR2 reads YDEGEE. Trimming removed 2 bases from V and 0 bases from J, with 8 bases in between. The CDR3 has 15 amino acids. The full variable domain, rest sourced from reference TRBV5-8 and TRBJ1-4, is EAGVTQSPTHLIKTRGQQATLRCSPISGHTSVYWYQQALGLGLQFLLWYDEGEERNRGNFPPRFSGRQFPNYSSELNVNALELEDSALYLCASSLGRATNEKLFFGSGTQLSVL.

V gene TRBV6-6 combines with J gene TRBJ1-1; TRBD1 is a possible D gene (5 bases). The germline gives CDR1 MNHNY, CDR2 SVGAGI (reference sequence). The CDR3 is 12 amino acids. V lost 5 bases and J lost 6, with 10 bases in between. Here the CDR3 reads CASSAGPAEAFF. CDR3 coding DNA: TGTGCCAGCAGTGCAGGGCCGGCTGAAGCTTTCTTT.

CDR3 nucleotides: TGTGCCAGCAGTGACGACAGCTATGGCTACACCTTC. This encodes CASSDDSYGYTF. The rearrangement uses TRBV25-1 and TRBJ1-2, with TRBD1 as a possible D gene (5 bases). This CDR3 is built from 12 residues. Trimming removed 3 bases from V and 4 bases from J, with 6 bases in between. CDR1 MGHDK and CDR2 SYGVNS come from the germline V gene.

The chain couples TRBV5-3 to TRBJ2-2; no definite D call. TRBV5-3 is known as an ORF, though its function is uncertain. The CDR3 extends over 16 amino acids. V lost 2 bases to trimming and J lost 4 bases, with 15 bases between them. CDR3 bases: TGTGCCAGAAGCTTAGGCGGCCAGGTGGGCACCGGGGAGCTGTTTTTT. It is translated as CARSLGGQVGTGELFF.

The chain is built from TRBV2 and TRBJ2-1, with a weak D call TRBD1 (6 bases). Trimming cost V 4 bases and J 2 bases, with 33 bases left between them. Germline V gives CDR1 SNHLY, CDR2 FYNNEI. This CDR3 contains 22 residues. The CDR3 loop reads CASSVEGESSRTSFGPYNEQFF. As DNA, the CDR3 is TGTGCCAGCAGTGTTGAGGGGGAGTCGAGCAGGACCTCCTTTGGCCCCTACAATGAGCAGTTCTTC. The variable domain in full, completed from reference TRBV2 and TRBJ2-1, reads EPEVTQTPSHQVTQMGQEVILRCVPISNHLYFYWYRQILGQKVEFLVSFYNNEISEKSEIFDDQFSVERPDGSNFTLKIRSTKLEDSAMYFCASSVEGESSRTSFGPYNEQFFGPGTRLTVL.

The V and J genes are TRBV2 and TRBJ1-1; D remains ambiguous. Trimming pared 3 bases from V and 1 base from J, leaving 6 bases between. The V gene's germline CDR1 is SNHLY and CDR2 FYNNEI. The CDR3 totals 13 residues. CDR3 sequence: CASSDAGNTEAFF. The CDR3 region has the DNA TGTGCCAGCAGTGACGCGGGGAACACTGAAGCTTTCTTT.

This sequence joins TRBV19 and TRBJ2-1; 14 nucleotides line up with TRBD2. The trim removed 4 bases at V and 7 bases at J, leaving 12 bases unmatched. Germline CDR1 LNHDA, CDR2 SQIVND (reference sequence). The length of the CDR3 is 18 residues. In nucleotides, the CDR3 is TGTGCCAGTAGTACATCCTCCCGTGGGACTAGCGGGAGTAATGAGCAGTTCTTC. Translated, it gives CASSTSSRGTSGSNEQFF.